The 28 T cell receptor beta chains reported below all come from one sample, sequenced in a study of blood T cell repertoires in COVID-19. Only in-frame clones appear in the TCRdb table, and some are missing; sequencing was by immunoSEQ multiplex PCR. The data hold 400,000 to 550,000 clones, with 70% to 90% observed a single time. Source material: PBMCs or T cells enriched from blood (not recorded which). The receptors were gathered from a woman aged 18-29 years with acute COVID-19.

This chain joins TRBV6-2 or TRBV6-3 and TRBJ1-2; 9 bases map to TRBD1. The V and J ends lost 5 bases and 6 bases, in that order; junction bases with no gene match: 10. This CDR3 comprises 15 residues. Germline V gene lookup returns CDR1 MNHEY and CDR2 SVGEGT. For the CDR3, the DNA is TGTGCCAGCAGTACCCGGACAGGGGATGGGCATGGCTACACCTTC. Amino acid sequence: CASSTRTGDGHGYTF.

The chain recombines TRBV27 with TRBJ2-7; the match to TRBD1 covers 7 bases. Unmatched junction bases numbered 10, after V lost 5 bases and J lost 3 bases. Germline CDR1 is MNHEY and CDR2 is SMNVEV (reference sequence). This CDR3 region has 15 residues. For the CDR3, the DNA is TGTGCCAGCAGTCCCCGGACAGGAGTTATCTACGAGCAGTACTTC. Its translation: CASSPRTGVIYEQYF.

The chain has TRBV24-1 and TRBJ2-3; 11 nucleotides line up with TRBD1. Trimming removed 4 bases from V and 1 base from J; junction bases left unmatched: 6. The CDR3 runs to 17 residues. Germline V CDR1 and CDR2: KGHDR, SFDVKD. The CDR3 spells CATSDHRTGGGTDTQYF. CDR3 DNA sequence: TGTGCCACCAGTGACCACCGGACAGGGGGCGGCACAGATACGCAGTATTTT.

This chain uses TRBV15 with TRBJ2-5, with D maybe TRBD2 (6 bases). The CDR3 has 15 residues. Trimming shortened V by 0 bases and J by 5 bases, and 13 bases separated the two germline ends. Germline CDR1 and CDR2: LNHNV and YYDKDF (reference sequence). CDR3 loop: CATSRDGGKVETQYF. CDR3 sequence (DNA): TGTGCCACCAGCAGAGATGGCGGGAAGGTGGAGACCCAGTACTTC. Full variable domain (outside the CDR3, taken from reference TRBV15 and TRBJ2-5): DAMVIQNPRYQVTQFGKPVTLSCSQTLNHNVMYWYQQKSSQAPKLLFHYYDKDFNNEADTPDNFQSRRPNTSFCFLDIRSPGLGDTAMYLCATSRDGGKVETQYFGPGTRLLVL.

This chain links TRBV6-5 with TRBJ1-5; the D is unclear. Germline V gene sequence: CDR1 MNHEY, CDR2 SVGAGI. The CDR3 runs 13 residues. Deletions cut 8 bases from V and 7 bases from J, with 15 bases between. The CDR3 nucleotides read TGTGCCAGCCGGCAAGGCGGTGGGCAGCCCCAGCATTTT. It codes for CASRQGGGQPQHF.

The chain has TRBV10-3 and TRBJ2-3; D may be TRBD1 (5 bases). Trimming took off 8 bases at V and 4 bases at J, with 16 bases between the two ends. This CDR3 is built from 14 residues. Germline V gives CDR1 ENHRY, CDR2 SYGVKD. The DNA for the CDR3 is TGTGCCATCTCTAGGGGCGCGTTTTCAGATACGCAGTATTTT. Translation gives CAISRGAFSDTQYF.

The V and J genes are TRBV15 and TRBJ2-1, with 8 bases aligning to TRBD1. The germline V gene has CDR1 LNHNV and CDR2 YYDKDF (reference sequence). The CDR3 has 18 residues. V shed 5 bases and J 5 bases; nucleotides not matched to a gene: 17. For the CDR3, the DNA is TGTGCCACCAGCGGGGCAGGGGGCAACTCACCTCTCAACAATGAGCAGTTCTTC. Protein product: CATSGAGGNSPLNNEQFF.

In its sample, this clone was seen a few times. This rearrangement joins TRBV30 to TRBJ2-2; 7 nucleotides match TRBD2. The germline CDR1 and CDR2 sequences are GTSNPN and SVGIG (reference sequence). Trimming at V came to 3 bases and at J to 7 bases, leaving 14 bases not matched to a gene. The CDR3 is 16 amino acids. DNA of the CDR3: TGTGCCTGGAGGTTAGGGAGCGGGATGTACGTCGGGGAGCTGTTTTTT. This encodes CAWRLGSGMYVGELFF.

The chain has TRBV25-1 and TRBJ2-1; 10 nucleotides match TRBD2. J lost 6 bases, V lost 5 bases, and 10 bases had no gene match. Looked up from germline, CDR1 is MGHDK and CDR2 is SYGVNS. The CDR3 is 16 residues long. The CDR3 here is CASSMWTSGDPNEQFF. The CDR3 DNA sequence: TGTGCCAGCAGTATGTGGACTAGCGGAGACCCCAATGAGCAGTTCTTC.

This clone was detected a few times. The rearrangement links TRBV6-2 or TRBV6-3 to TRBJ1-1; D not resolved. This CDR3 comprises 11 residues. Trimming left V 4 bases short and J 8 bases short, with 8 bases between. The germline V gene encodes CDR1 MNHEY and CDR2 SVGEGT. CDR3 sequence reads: CASSSNSEAFF. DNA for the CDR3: TGTGCCAGCAGTTCCAACAGCGAAGCTTTCTTT.

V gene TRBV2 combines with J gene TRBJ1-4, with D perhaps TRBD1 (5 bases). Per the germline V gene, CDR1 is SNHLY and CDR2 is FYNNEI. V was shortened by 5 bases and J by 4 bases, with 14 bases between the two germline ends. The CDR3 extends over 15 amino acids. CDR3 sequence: CASSREPGNNEKLFF. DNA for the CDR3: TGTGCCAGCAGTCGGGAGCCAGGGAATAATGAAAAACTGTTTTTT. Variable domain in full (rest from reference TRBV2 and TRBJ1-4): EPEVTQTPSHQVTQMGQEVILRCVPISNHLYFYWYRQILGQKVEFLVSFYNNEISEKSEIFDDQFSVERPDGSNFTLKIRSTKLEDSAMYFCASSREPGNNEKLFFGSGTQLSVL.

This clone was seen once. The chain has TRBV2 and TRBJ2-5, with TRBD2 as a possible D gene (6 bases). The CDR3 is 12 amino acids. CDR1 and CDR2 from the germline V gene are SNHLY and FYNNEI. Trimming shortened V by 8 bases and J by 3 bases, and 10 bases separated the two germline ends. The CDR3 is CASGRGKETQYF. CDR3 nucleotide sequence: TGTGCCAGCGGTCGCGGGAAAGAGACCCAGTACTTC.

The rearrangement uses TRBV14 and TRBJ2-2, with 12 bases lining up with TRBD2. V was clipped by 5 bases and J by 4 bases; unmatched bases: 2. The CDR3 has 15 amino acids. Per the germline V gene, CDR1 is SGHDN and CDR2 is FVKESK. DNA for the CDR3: TGTGCCAGCAGCGGACTAGCGGGGCCCACCGGGGAGCTGTTTTTT. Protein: CASSGLAGPTGELFF.

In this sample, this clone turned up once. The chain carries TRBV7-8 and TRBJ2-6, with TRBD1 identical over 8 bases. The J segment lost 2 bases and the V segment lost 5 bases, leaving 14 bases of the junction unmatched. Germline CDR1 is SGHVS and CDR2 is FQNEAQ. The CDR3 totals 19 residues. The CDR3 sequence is CASSRGIGQGPTGANVLTF. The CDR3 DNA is TGTGCCAGCAGCCGAGGGATTGGACAGGGCCCGACTGGGGCCAACGTCCTGACTTTC.

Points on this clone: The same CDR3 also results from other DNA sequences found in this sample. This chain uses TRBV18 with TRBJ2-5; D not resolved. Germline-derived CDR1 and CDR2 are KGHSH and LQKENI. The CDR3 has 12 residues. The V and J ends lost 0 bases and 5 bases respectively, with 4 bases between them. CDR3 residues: CASSPPRETQYF. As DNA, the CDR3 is TGTGCCAGCTCACCACCGCGGGAGACCCAGTACTTC.

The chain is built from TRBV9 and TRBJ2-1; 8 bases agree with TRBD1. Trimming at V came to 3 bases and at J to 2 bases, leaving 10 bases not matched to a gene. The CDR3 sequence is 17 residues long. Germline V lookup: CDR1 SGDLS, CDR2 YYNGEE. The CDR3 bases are TGTGCCAGCAGCGCCGCCCCACAGGGGGGCCCCTACAATGAGCAGTTCTTC. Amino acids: CASSAAPQGGPYNEQFF.

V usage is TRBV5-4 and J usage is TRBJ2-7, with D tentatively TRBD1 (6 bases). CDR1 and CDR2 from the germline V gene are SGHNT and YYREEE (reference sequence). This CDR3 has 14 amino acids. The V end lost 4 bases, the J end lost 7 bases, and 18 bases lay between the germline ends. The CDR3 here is CASSPGQTLAEQYF. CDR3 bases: TGTGCCAGCAGCCCTGGACAGACCCTCGCGGAGCAGTACTTC.

Here the CDR3 reads CASSQQGWDQPQHF. CDR3 sequence (DNA): TGTGCCAGCAGCCAGCAGGGATGGGATCAGCCCCAGCATTTT. This chain uses TRBV3-1 (or the pseudogene TRBV3-2) with TRBJ1-5, with D possibly being TRBD1 (5 bases). Germline CDR1 is LGHDT and CDR2 is YNNKEL (reference sequence). The V and J ends lost 3 bases and 5 bases respectively, with 11 bases between them. The CDR3 extends over 14 amino acids.

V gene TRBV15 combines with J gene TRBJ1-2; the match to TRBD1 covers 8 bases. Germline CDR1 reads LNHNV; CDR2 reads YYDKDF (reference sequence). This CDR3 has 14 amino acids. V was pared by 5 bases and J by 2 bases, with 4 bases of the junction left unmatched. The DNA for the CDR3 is TGTGCCACCAGCCTAGACAGGGGCAACTATGGCTACACCTTC. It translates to CATSLDRGNYGYTF.

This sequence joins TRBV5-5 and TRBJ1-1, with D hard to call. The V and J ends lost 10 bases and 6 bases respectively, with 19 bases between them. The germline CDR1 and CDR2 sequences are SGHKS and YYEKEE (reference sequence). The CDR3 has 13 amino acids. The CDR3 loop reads CASLVTSSAEAFF. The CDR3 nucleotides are TGTGCCTCTCTGGTTACCTCTTCGGCTGAAGCTTTCTTT.

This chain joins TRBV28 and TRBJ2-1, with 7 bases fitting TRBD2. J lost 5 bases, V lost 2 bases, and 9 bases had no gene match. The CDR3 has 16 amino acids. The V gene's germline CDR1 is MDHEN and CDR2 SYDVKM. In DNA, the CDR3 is TGTGCCAGCAGTTTACGTTTGGCGGGAGTGGACAATGAGCAGTTCTTC. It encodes CASSLRLAGVDNEQFF.

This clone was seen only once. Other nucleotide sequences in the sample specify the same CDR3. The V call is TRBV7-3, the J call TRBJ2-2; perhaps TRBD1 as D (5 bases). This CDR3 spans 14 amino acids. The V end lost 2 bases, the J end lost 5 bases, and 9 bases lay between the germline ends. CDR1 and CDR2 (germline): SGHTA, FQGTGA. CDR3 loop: CASSLVAGTGELFF. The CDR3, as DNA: TGTGCCAGCAGCTTAGTGGCAGGGACCGGGGAGCTGTTTTTT. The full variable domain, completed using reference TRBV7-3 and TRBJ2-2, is GAGVSQTPSNKVTEKGKYVELRCDPISGHTALYWYRQSLGQGPEFLIYFQGTGAADDSGLPNDRFFAVRPEGSVSTLKIQRTERGDSAVYLCASSLVAGTGELFFGEGSRLTVL.

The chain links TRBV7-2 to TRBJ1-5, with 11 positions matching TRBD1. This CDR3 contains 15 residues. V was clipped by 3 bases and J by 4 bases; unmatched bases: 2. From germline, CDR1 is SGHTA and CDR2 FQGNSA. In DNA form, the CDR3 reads TGTGCCAGCAGCTTGGACAGGGGGCCAAATCAGCCCCAGCATTTT. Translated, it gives CASSLDRGPNQPQHF.

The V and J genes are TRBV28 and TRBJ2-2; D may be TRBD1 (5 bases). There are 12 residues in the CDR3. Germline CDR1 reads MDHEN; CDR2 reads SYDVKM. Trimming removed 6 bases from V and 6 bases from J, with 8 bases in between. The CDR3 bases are TGTGCCAGCAGCAGGGTGTCCGGGGAGCTGTTTTTT. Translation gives CASSRVSGELFF. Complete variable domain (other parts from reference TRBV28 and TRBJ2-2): DVKVTQSSRYLVKRTGEKVFLECVQDMDHENMFWYRQDPGLGLRLIYFSYDVKMKEKGDIPEGYSVSREKKERFSLILESASTNQTSMYLCASSRVSGELFFGEGSRLTVL.

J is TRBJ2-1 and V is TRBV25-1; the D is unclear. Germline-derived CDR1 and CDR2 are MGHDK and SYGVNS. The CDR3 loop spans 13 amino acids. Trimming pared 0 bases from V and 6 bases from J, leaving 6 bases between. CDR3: CASSEYYSNEQFF. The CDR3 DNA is TGTGCCAGCAGTGAATACTATAGCAATGAGCAGTTCTTC.

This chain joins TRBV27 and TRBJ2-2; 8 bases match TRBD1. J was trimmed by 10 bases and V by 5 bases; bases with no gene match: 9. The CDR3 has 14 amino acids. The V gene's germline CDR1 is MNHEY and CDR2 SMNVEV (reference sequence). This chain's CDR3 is CASSPRQGLVELFF. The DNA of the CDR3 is TGTGCCAGCAGTCCCCGACAGGGGCTCGTGGAGCTGTTTTTT.

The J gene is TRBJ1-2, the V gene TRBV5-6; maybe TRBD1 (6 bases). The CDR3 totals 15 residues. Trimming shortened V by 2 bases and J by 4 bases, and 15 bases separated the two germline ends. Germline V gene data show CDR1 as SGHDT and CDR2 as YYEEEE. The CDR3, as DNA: TGTGCCAGCAGCTTAATCCCGGGGGGCGGCTATGGCTACACCTTC. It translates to CASSLIPGGGYGYTF. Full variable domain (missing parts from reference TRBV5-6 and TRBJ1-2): DAGVTQSPTHLIKTRGQQVTLRCSPKSGHDTVSWYQQALGQGPQFIFQYYEEEERQRGNFPDRFSGHQFPNYSSELNVNALLLGDSALYLCASSLIPGGGYGYTFGSGTRLTVV.

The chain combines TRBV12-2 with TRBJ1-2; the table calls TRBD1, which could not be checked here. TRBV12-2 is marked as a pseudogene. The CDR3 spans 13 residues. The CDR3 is CASRSRTVGGYTF. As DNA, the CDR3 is TGTGCAAGTCGCTCCCGGACAGTAGGAGGCTACACCTTC.